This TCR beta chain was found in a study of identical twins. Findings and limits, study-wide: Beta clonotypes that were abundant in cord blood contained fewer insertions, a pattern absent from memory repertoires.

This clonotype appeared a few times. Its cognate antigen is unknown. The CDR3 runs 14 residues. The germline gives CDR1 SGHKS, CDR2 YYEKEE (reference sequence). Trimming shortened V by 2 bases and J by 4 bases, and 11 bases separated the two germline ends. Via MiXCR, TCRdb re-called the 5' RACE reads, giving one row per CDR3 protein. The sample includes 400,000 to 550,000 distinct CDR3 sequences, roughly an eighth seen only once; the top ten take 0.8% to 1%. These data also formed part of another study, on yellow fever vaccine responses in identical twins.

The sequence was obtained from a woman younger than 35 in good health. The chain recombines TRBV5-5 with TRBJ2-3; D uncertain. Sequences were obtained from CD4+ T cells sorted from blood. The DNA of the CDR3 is TGTGCCAGCAGCTTCCAGCCCCAAGCAGATACGCAGTATTTT. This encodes CASSFQPQADTQYF.